A selection of T cell receptor beta chains follows, all from one sample in a study of CD8+ T cells in alopecia areata. Using immunoSEQ multiplex PCR, the repertoire was profiled, and TCRdb retains in-frame clones only, with some absent. This sample has roughly 120,000 clones, with 56% found just once. The sample consisted of CD4+ T cells sorted from blood, taken at week 24, from a patient treated with tofacitinib. The receptor source for this set is a human donor with alopecia areata. Each CDR3 is given with its conserved first and last residue. Each record gives: V gene, J gene, CDR3 length, CDR3 protein.

V: TRBV18
J: TRBJ2-6
length: 14
CDR3: CASHGESGANVLTF

V: TRBV6-5
J: TRBJ1-5
length: 15
CDR3: CASSQGTGAYQPQHF

V: TRBV11-3
J: TRBJ2-5
length: 16
CDR3: CASSNKDWYRQETQYF

V: TRBV10-1
J: TRBJ1-1
length: 11
CDR3: CASSSFTEAFF

V: TRBV7-2
J: TRBJ2-3
length: 17
CDR3: CASSSRASGARTDTQYF

V: TRBV30
J: TRBJ2-3
length: 14
CDR3: CAWMRSRASDTQYF

V: TRBV7-2
J: TRBJ2-1
length: 11
CDR3: CASSSDNEQFF

V: TRBV29-1
J: TRBJ2-1
length: 14
CDR3: CSVDVLHSYNEQFF

V: TRBV29-1
J: TRBJ1-1
length: 10
CDR3: CSVGDTEAFF

V: TRBV19
J: TRBJ2-7
length: 14
CDR3: CASSIDTLQGEQYF

V: TRBV20-1
J: TRBJ2-5
length: 11
CDR3: CSAIQGETQYF

V: TRBV7-2
J: TRBJ2-7
length: 15
CDR3: CASSLGGTATYEQYF

V: TRBV5-4
J: TRBJ1-1
length: 11
CDR3: CASSMNTEAFF

V: TRBV5-1
J: TRBJ2-7
length: 13
CDR3: CASSLQGFYEQYF

V: TRBV10-3
J: TRBJ1-4
length: 14
CDR3: CAISVSATNEKLFF

V: TRBV14
J: TRBJ1-1
length: 15
CDR3: CASSASPGLNTEAFF

V: TRBV27
J: TRBJ2-5
length: 17
CDR3: CASSPGLAGVSILAQYF

V: TRBV7-9
J: TRBJ1-6
length: 13
CDR3: CASSALTGGPLHF